Sequencing of this TCR beta chain was carried out in a study of blood T cell repertoires in COVID-19 (dated by TCRdb to the early 2020s). In terms of the full investigation: The collaborator samples originated in the United States, Italy and Spain and spanned the acute and convalescent phases of COVID-19. HLA class I and class II types, where available, came from metadata supplied by the sample provider rather than from assay-based typing. A de-identified subject ID, COVID-19 status, age in years and sex were almost always included in the sample metadata. The repertoires were released in a freely available public database intended as a resource for research on the immune response to SARS-CoV-2. Deeply sampled blood TCRbeta repertoires from subjects exposed to, actively infected with, or recovered from COVID-19 were included in the dataset. The material from the prospective study consisted of cDNA or gDNA derived from T cells, B-cell-depleted T cells, or PBMCs. Samples were obtained from the ongoing ImmuneRACE study (first 160 participants) and from 1,200 or so subjects provided by 6 global collaborators.

Reading the germline V gene gives CDR1 SGHRS and CDR2 YFSETQ. At the junction V is shortened by 4 bases and J by 10 bases, with 15 bases in between. The CDR3 starts with the cysteine, ends with the phenylalanine, and has 14 residues. Here the CDR3 DNA is all that survives: 42 bases in frame from base 1. TCRbeta CDR3 regions were amplified from genomic DNA by means of the immunoSEQ Assay, a bias-controlled multiplex PCR. On the authors' methods: The number of nucleated cells in each sample was estimated by amplification of reference gene primers within the assay. Sequence reads were collapsed and filtered to measure the absolute abundance of every unique TCRbeta CDR3 rearrangement. For each sample, productive Simpson clonality was calculated as the square root of Simpson's diversity index over productive rearrangements. Held by TCRdb, this immuneACCESS table contains in-frame sequences only and omits some clones. Under half of the omission traces to an unresolved V gene where checked; the cause of the rest is unknown. V and J calls and clone size are given by that table; D and trimming were obtained from the DNA. The sample yields 100,000 or so clones; more than 90% were counted once. The leading ten clones occupy about 4.7% of the sample.

Whole blood was collected in K2EDTA tubes by collaborating institutions according to the institutions' own protocols. For TCRbeta analysis, collaborator samples were shipped as frozen whole blood, as isolated PBMCs, or as DNA extracted from either sample type. For this clone: The specificity of this receptor is unknown. Base qualities are missing; no much larger clone stands one base away.

Points the paper makes about the study in general: The amount of clinical and demographic metadata varied by source and participant and was provided uncurated.

The chain joins TRBV5-1 to TRBJ1-6; possibly the D gene is TRBD1, per 6 matching bases. This sequence originates from a human donor with active COVID-19. The donor label of this sample is uncertain. Sequenced input: peripheral blood. CDR3 region: CASSQPGVNSPLHF. The DNA reads as follows: TGCGCCAGCAGCCAGCCAGGGGTTAACTCACCCCTCCACTTT.